These T cell receptor beta chains were read from a single sample in a study of identical twins. TCRdb reprocessed the 5' RACE reads via MiXCR and lists one record per CDR3 protein. The profile shows 350,000 or so distinct CDR3 sequences, 9% to 15% of them singletons. These sequences were also reported in another study, on yellow fever vaccine responses in identical twins.

Sequenced input: CD8+ T cells sorted from blood. All receptors derive from a woman in her late teens or twenties in good health. Each CDR3 is given with its conserved first and last residue. Fields, in order: V gene, D gene, J gene, clone size, CDR3 protein, CDR3 DNA. D genes are given only for firm matches. Clone size appears in some rows only: once, few, many, or a class for an expanded clone.

TRBV10-2	TRBD2	TRBJ2-5	NA	CASSDSGSQETQYF	TGCGCCAGCAGTGATAGCGGGAGTCAAGAGACCCAGTACTTC
TRBV7-6	NA	TRBJ2-1	NA	CASSLELGVPYNEQFF	TGTGCCAGCAGCTTAGAATTAGGGGTCCCCTACAATGAGCAGTTCTTC
TRBV5-5	NA	TRBJ2-1	few	CASSLGPARSDEQFF	TGTGCCAGCAGCTTGGGCCCAGCGAGAAGCGATGAGCAGTTCTTC
TRBV20-1	TRBD2	TRBJ2-7	NA	CSARVSASGLYEQYF	TGCAGTGCTAGAGTGTCGGCTAGCGGCCTCTACGAGCAGTACTTC
TRBV4-1	NA	TRBJ2-7	NA	CASSPKGAGGAYEQYF	TGCGCCAGCAGCCCAAAGGGGGCAGGGGGGGCCTACGAGCAGTACTTC
TRBV3-1	TRBD2	TRBJ2-1	NA	CASSHLRLAGGHNEQFF	TGTGCCAGCAGCCATCTCCGCCTAGCGGGGGGGCACAATGAGCAGTTCTTC
TRBV12-3/TRBV12-4	TRBD1	TRBJ2-1	few	CASKLTGGGYDEQFF	TGTGCCAGCAAACTAACAGGGGGCGGTTACGATGAGCAGTTCTTC
TRBV5-1	NA	TRBJ1-6	many	CASSSDPTRSPLHF	TGCGCCAGCAGCTCGGACCCAACGCGTTCACCCCTCCACTTT
TRBV20-1	NA	TRBJ2-3	NA	CSAGLGTQYF	TGCAGTGCTGGATTGGGGACGCAGTATTTT
TRBV12-3/TRBV12-4	NA	TRBJ1-1	NA	CASSPGRFLGTEAFF	TGTGCCAGCAGTCCCGGCAGGTTTTTGGGCACTGAAGCTTTCTTT
TRBV2	NA	TRBJ2-2	few	CASRPGRTTGELFF	TGTGCCAGCAGGCCGGGACGAACCACCGGGGAGCTGTTTTTT
TRBV7-9	NA	TRBJ2-3	many	CASSPDPSTDTQYF	TGTGCCAGCAGCCCAGACCCTAGCACAGATACGCAGTATTTT
TRBV7-9	TRBD1	TRBJ2-1	NA	CASSLGAGTGYNEQFF	TGTGCCAGCAGCTTAGGGGCCGGGACAGGGTACAATGAGCAGTTCTTC
TRBV4-1	TRBD1	TRBJ1-1	few	CASSQLQGIFAEAFF	TGCGCCAGCAGCCAATTACAGGGGATTTTCGCTGAAGCTTTCTTT
TRBV3-1	NA	TRBJ2-2	NA	CASSPAGWVESLPYHTGELFF	TGTGCCAGCAGCCCAGCCGGTTGGGTTGAATCACTTCCTTACCACACCGGGGAGCTGTTTTTT
TRBV27	NA	TRBJ1-2	NA	CASSPGILYGYTF	TGTGCCAGCAGTCCCGGGATCCTCTATGGCTACACCTTC
TRBV12-3/TRBV12-4	NA	TRBJ1-4	few	CASSLTERKEKLFF	TGTGCCAGCAGTTTGACCGAGCGAAAAGAAAAACTGTTTTTT
TRBV2	NA	TRBJ2-7	NA	CATRWSRYEQYF	TGTGCCACCCGGTGGAGTCGCTACGAGCAGTACTTC
TRBV20-1	TRBD1	TRBJ1-6	few	CSARQTGDPSPLHF	TGCAGTGCTAGACAAACAGGGGACCCTTCACCCCTCCACTTT
TRBV5-1	NA	TRBJ2-1	NA	CASGWDWGAHNEQFF	TGCGCCAGCGGATGGGATTGGGGGGCCCACAATGAGCAGTTCTTC
TRBV15	TRBD1	TRBJ2-1	NA	CATSRDRANYNEQFF	TGTGCCACCAGCAGGGACAGGGCAAATTACAATGAGCAGTTCTTC
TRBV7-9	NA	TRBJ1-6	NA	CASSLSGGISPLHF	TGTGCCAGCAGCTTATCGGGAGGGATCTCACCCCTCCACTTT
TRBV4-1	NA	TRBJ1-2	few	CASSQVSGVDYGYTF	TGCGCCAGCAGCCAAGTTTCTGGGGTCGACTATGGCTACACCTTC
TRBV12-3/TRBV12-4	TRBD1	TRBJ1-3	many	CASSTTTGADTIYF	TGTGCCAGCAGTACCACGACAGGGGCGGACACCATATATTTT
TRBV6-1	NA	TRBJ2-2	many	CASPENAGTDTGELFF	TGTGCCAGCCCCGAGAACGCGGGGACGGACACCGGGGAGCTGTTTTTT
TRBV11-1	TRBD1	TRBJ2-7	few	CASSPGQGARERVLAYEQYF	TGTGCCAGCAGCCCTGGACAGGGGGCTCGAGAGCGGGTCCTTGCCTACGAGCAGTACTTC
TRBV27	NA	TRBJ2-1	few	CASSLSKSSYNEQFF	TGTGCCAGCAGTTTATCTAAAAGCTCCTACAATGAGCAGTTCTTC
TRBV12-3/TRBV12-4	NA	TRBJ2-5	many	CASSLYGTPQKTQYF	TGTGCCAGCAGTTTATACGGGACTCCGCAGAAGACCCAGTACTTC
TRBV4-1	NA	TRBJ2-2	few	CASSQVSGDLTGELFF	TGCGCCAGCAGCCAAGTATCAGGAGATCTCACCGGGGAGCTGTTTTTT
TRBV9	NA	TRBJ2-1	NA	CASSVVLGEQFF	TGTGCCAGCAGCGTAGTTCTGGGTGAGCAGTTCTTC
TRBV7-9	TRBD2	TRBJ2-1	few	CASRFSGPSYNEQFF	TGTGCCAGCAGGTTTAGCGGGCCCTCCTACAATGAGCAGTTCTTC
TRBV29-1	TRBD2	TRBJ2-3	NA	CSVSPGLAGNTQYF	TGCAGCGTTTCGCCGGGACTAGCGGGAAATACGCAGTATTTT
TRBV4-1	NA	TRBJ2-5	many	CASSQVWSSWETQYF	TGCGCCAGCAGCCAAGTCTGGTCTAGTTGGGAGACCCAGTACTTC
TRBV6-1	TRBD1	TRBJ1-5	few	CASSADRERNQPQHF	TGTGCCAGCAGTGCCGACAGGGAACGCAATCAGCCCCAGCATTTT
TRBV5-1	NA	TRBJ1-1	few	CASSPAGLNTEAFF	TGCGCCAGCAGCCCGGCGGGGCTAAACACTGAAGCTTTCTTT
TRBV6-5	NA	TRBJ2-3	NA	CASSYAGGDTQYF	TGTGCCAGCAGTTACGCAGGTGGAGATACGCAGTATTTT
TRBV29-1	NA	TRBJ2-7	NA	CSVPRGDGTYEQYF	TGCAGCGTGCCGAGGGGAGACGGAACCTACGAGCAGTACTTC
TRBV6-2/TRBV6-3	NA	TRBJ2-7	few	CASSYPGTQDGQYF	TGTGCCAGCAGTTACCCCGGCACGCAGGACGGGCAGTACTTC
TRBV20-1	TRBD2	TRBJ2-1	few	CSARVGGGISYNEQFF	TGCAGTGCTAGAGTCGGGGGGGGGATCTCCTACAATGAGCAGTTCTTC
TRBV20-1	NA	TRBJ2-2	many	CSARLTPGEIGELFF	TGCAGTGCTAGGCTCACACCGGGTGAAATCGGGGAGCTGTTTTTT
TRBV7-6	TRBD2	TRBJ2-5	NA	CASSPSGGGRETQYF	TGTGCCAGCAGCCCCAGCGGCGGGGGGAGAGAGACCCAGTACTTC
TRBV19	TRBD2	TRBJ2-3	few	CASSIVGRAVFTDTQYF	TGTGCCAGTAGTATTGTCGGGAGGGCCGTTTTCACAGATACGCAGTATTTT